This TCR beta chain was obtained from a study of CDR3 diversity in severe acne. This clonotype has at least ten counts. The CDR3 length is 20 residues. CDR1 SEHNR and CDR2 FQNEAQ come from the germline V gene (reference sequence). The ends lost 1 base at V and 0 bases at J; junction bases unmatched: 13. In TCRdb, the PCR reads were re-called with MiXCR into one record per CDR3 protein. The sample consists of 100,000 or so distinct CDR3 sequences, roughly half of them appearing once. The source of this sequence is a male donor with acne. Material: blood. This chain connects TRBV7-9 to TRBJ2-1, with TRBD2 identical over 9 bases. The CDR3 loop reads CASSLGWGLAFYSSYNEQFF. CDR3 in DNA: TGTGCCAGCAGCTTAGGATGGGGACTAGCCTTCTACAGCTCCTACAATGAGCAGTTCTTC.